These 14 T cell receptor beta chains share one sample of origin, sequenced in a study of blood T cell repertoires in COVID-19. The repertoire was sequenced with immunoSEQ multiplex PCR; TCRdb's copy has only in-frame clones and lacks some. The repertoire has about 280,000 clones, around 90% of them found once; the top ten carry about 6%. The sample comprised PBMCs or T cells enriched from blood (not recorded which). These receptors all stem from a middle-aged woman who had recovered from COVID-19.

This chain uses TRBV7-2 with TRBJ2-2; no reliable D call. V lost 1 base and J 2 bases, leaving 5 bases between the germline ends. Germline lookup yields CDR1 SGHTA and CDR2 FQGNSA. The CDR3 runs 14 residues. As DNA, the CDR3 is TGTGCCAGCAGCTTAGGTTTAAACACCGGGGAGCTGTTTTTT. Translating it yields CASSLGLNTGELFF.

J is TRBJ2-1 and V is TRBV25-1, with D perhaps TRBD2 (5 bases). V was shortened by 3 bases and J by 1 base, with 10 bases between the two germline ends. Germline loops: CDR1 MGHDK, CDR2 SYGVNS. The CDR3 has 15 residues. CDR3 in DNA: TGTGCCAGCAGTGAGACCGGAGGATCCTACAATGAGCAGTTCTTC. This gives the protein CASSETGGSYNEQFF.

V and J are TRBV5-4 and TRBJ1-6, with D maybe TRBD1 (6 bases). CDR3 length: 15 amino acids. Trimming shortened V by 1 base and J by 9 bases, and 14 bases separated the two germline ends. Germline CDR1 is SGHNT and CDR2 is YYREEE (reference sequence). The CDR3 DNA follows: TGTGCCAGCAGCTTGACGGACAGCCCTAGTTCACCCCTCCACTTT. It encodes CASSLTDSPSSPLHF. The full variable domain, completed using reference TRBV5-4 and TRBJ1-6, is ETGVTQSPTHLIKTRGQQVTLRCSSQSGHNTVSWYQQALGQGPQFIFQYYREEENGRGNFPPRFSGLQFPNYSSELNVNALELDDSALYLCASSLTDSPSSPLHFGNGTRLTVT.

The V call is TRBV14, the J call TRBJ1-4; tentatively, D is TRBD1 (5 bases). V dropped 0 bases and J dropped 4 bases, with 12 bases sitting between them. Germline V CDR1 and CDR2: SGHDN, FVKESK. The CDR3 runs to 16 residues. The CDR3 nucleotides are TGTGCCAGCAGCCAAGATCTTCCAGGGAATAATGAAAAACTGTTTTTT. This translates into CASSQDLPGNNEKLFF.

This clone was seen a handful of times. The chain links TRBV11-3 to TRBJ2-7; tentative D call: TRBD2 (6 bases). The CDR3 has 15 residues. V lost 1 base and J lost 0, with 10 bases in between. Germline V CDR1 and CDR2: SGHNT, YENEEA. CDR3 sequence: CASSLGGETSYEQYF. The CDR3 region has the DNA TGTGCCAGCAGCTTAGGGGGGGAAACCTCCTACGAGCAGTACTTC. The whole variable domain, remainder taken from reference TRBV11-3 and TRBJ2-7, is EAGVVQSPRYKIIEKKQPVAFWCNPISGHNTLYWYLQNLGQGPELLIRYENEEAVDDSQLPKDRFSAERLKGVDSTLKIQPAELGDSAVYLCASSLGGETSYEQYFGPGTRLTVT.

The chain is built from TRBV2 and TRBJ1-3; no firm D call. CDR1 is SNHLY and CDR2 is FYNNEI in the germline V gene. The CDR3 is 17 residues long. V was pared by 4 bases and J by 0 bases, with 16 bases between. The CDR3 nucleotides are TGTGCCAGCAGTGTAGACTACACGAACCCCTCTGGAAACACCATATATTTT. Encoded protein: CASSVDYTNPSGNTIYF. Variable domain in full (rest from reference TRBV2 and TRBJ1-3): EPEVTQTPSHQVTQMGQEVILRCVPISNHLYFYWYRQILGQKVEFLVSFYNNEISEKSEIFDDQFSVERPDGSNFTLKIRSTKLEDSAMYFCASSVDYTNPSGNTIYFGEGSWLTVV.

This chain joins TRBV15 and TRBJ2-7; 9 bases line up with TRBD2. The ends lost 1 base at V and 11 bases at J; junction bases unmatched: 3. Germline lookup yields CDR1 LNHNV and CDR2 YYDKDF (reference sequence). The CDR3 has 12 amino acids. This chain's CDR3 is CATSRVGTSKYF. The CDR3, as DNA: TGTGCCACCAGCAGAGTTGGGACTAGCAAGTACTTC.

In DNA, the CDR3 is TGTGCCAGCAGAAAGGGACAGCTTAGCAATCAGCCCCAGCATTTT. This encodes CASRKGQLSNQPQHF. J is TRBJ1-5 and V is TRBV27; 7 bases match TRBD1. V shed 6 bases and J 0 bases; nucleotides not matched to a gene: 5. The CDR3 is made up of 15 amino acids. CDR1 MNHEY and CDR2 SMNVEV come from the germline V gene (reference sequence).

This chain links TRBV2 with TRBJ2-1; 8 bases fit TRBD2. The junction had 7 bases not matched to a gene; V was cut back by 8 bases and J by 4 bases. The germline V gene has CDR1 SNHLY and CDR2 FYNNEI. This CDR3 has 14 amino acids. The CDR3 nucleotides read TGTGCCAGCGGAGGGACTAGGGGATACAATGAGCAGTTCTTC. It specifies CASGGTRGYNEQFF.

This clone was seen a handful of times. The chain has TRBV28 and TRBJ1-2; D call uncertain. The germline CDR1 and CDR2 sequences are MDHEN and SYDVKM. V lost 3 bases to trimming and J lost 7 bases, with 12 bases between them. This CDR3 comprises 13 residues. The CDR3 is CASSFGPRAGYTF. The DNA of the CDR3 is TGTGCCAGCAGTTTTGGACCGCGGGCTGGCTACACCTTC.

CDR3 in DNA: TGTGCCAGCATGGGCCGTGCAGGGCCCCAGCATTTT. Its translation is CASMGRAGPQHF. This chain links TRBV28 with TRBJ1-5; D not certain. Germline values: CDR1 MDHEN, CDR2 SYDVKM. V lost 7 bases to trimming and J lost 9 bases, with 13 bases between them. The CDR3 is made up of 12 amino acids. The full variable domain, in which reference TRBV28 and TRBJ1-5 provide the parts outside the CDR3, is DVKVTQSSRYLVKRTGEKVFLECVQDMDHENMFWYRQDPGLGLRLIYFSYDVKMKEKGDIPEGYSVSREKKERFSLILESASTNQTSMYLCASMGRAGPQHFGDGTRLSIL.

V and J are TRBV7-9 and TRBJ2-5; 8 nucleotides agree with TRBD2. Losses at the gene ends were 4 bases for V and 5 bases for J; bases not matched to a gene: 9. The CDR3 consists of 15 residues. The V gene's germline CDR1 is SEHNR and CDR2 FQNEAQ (reference sequence). For the CDR3, the DNA is TGTGCCAGCAGCTGGGGACTAGTGGTCCCCGAGACCCAGTACTTC. This gives the protein CASSWGLVVPETQYF. The entire variable domain, with the rest obtained from reference TRBV7-9 and TRBJ2-5, is as follows: DTGVSQNPRHKITKRGQNVTFRCDPISEHNRLYWYRQTLGQGPEFLTYFQNEAQLEKSRLLSDRFSAERPKGSFSTLEIQRTEQGDSAMYLCASSWGLVVPETQYFGPGTRLLVL.

V usage is TRBV7-8 and J usage is TRBJ1-1, with 7 bases fitting TRBD1. The CDR3 spans 15 residues. V lost 5 bases and J lost 0; bases outside the gene matches: 6. Germline V gene lookup returns CDR1 SGHVS and CDR2 FQNEAQ. CDR3 DNA sequence: TGTGCCAGCAGCCCAACGGGACAGCTGAACACTGAAGCTTTCTTT. It codes for CASSPTGQLNTEAFF. Looking up the rest from reference TRBV7-8 and TRBJ1-1 gives the full variable domain: GAGVSQSPRYKVAKRGQDVALRCDPISGHVSLFWYQQALGQGPEFLTYFQNEAQLDKSGLPSDRFFAERPEGSVSTLKIQRTQQEDSAVYLCASSPTGQLNTEAFFGQGTRLTVV.

CDR3 sequence: CASSFGRGIESPLHF. The CDR3, as DNA: TGCGCCAGCAGCTTCGGCCGAGGGATCGAGTCACCCCTCCACTTT. The V and J genes are TRBV5-1 and TRBJ1-6; no reliable D call. Germline V gene lookup returns CDR1 SGHRS and CDR2 YFSETQ. The V and J ends lost 2 bases and 10 bases respectively, with 16 bases between them. This CDR3 is 15 amino acids long. The full variable domain, in which reference TRBV5-1 and TRBJ1-6 provide the parts outside the CDR3, is KAGVTQTPRYLIKTRGQQVTLSCSPISGHRSVSWYQQTPGQGLQFLFEYFSETQRNKGNFPGRFSGRQFSNSRSEMNVSTLELGDSALYLCASSFGRGIESPLHFGNGTRLTVT.